The rows below give T cell receptor beta chains drawn from one sample of a study of shared clonotypes between healthy human individuals. Here immunoSEQ multiplex PCR was the method, and the copy in TCRdb shows in-frame clones only, minus some. This sample has 2 million to 3 million clones, with approximately 93% found just once. The sample taken for sequencing was naive CD4+ T cells from PBMCs. Source of these receptors: a man between 18 and 35 years old in good health. Some clones in this sample may be carry-over from other donors' samples. Both conserved end residues are part of each CDR3. Each record gives: J gene, D gene, V gene, clone size, CDR3 protein, CDR3 DNA. D genes are given only for firm matches. Size is omitted from some rows. Given values are once, few, many or a class for expanded clones.

TRBJ1-3 | TRBD1 | TRBV7-8 | NA | CASSVQGAAGNTIYF | TGTGCCAGCAGCGTACAGGGGGCTGCTGGAAACACCATATATTTT
TRBJ2-7 | NA | TRBV27 | NA | CASSFLYKGEQYF | TGTGCCAGCAGTTTCCTGTACAAAGGCGAGCAGTACTTC
TRBJ1-3 | NA | TRBV5-6 | NA | CASSGPGPRENTIYF | TGTGCCAGCAGCGGCCCGGGCCCCCGGGAAAACACCATATATTTT
TRBJ1-2 | NA | TRBV2 | once | CASRVGRLEGGYTF | TGTGCCAGCAGGGTGGGACGCTTAGAGGGTGGCTACACCTTC
TRBJ1-1 | TRBD1 | TRBV6-6 | once | CASSRQGDSEAFF | TGTGCCAGCAGCCGACAGGGGGATTCTGAAGCTTTCTTT
TRBJ2-2 | TRBD1 | TRBV7-2 | NA | CASSSPTGGHGELFF | TGTGCCAGCAGCTCACCGACAGGGGGCCACGGGGAGCTGTTTTTT
TRBJ2-2 | NA | TRBV2 | NA | CADRAGATNTGELFF | TGTGCAGATAGGGCAGGGGCCACGAACACCGGGGAGCTGTTTTTT
TRBJ1-6 | NA | TRBV6-5 | NA | CASSYSPEKYSPLHF | TGTGCCAGCAGTTACTCGCCAGAGAAATATTCACCCCTCCACTTT
TRBJ2-3 | NA | TRBV10-3 | once | CAISDYGTPSTDTQYF | TGTGCCATCAGTGACTACGGGACTCCAAGCACAGATACGCAGTATTTT
TRBJ2-3 | NA | TRBV10-1 | once | CASSYSLGDTQYF | TGCGCCAGCAGCTATAGCCTCGGGGATACGCAGTATTTT
TRBJ2-1 | TRBD2 | TRBV18 | NA | CASSRLELAGDRNEQFF | TGTGCCAGCTCCAGACTGGAACTAGCGGGAGATAGAAATGAGCAGTTCTTC
TRBJ1-3 | NA | TRBV10-2 | NA | CASSESKLGGNTIYF | TGCGCCAGCAGTGAGTCGAAGCTAGGTGGAAACACCATATATTTT
TRBJ2-2 | TRBD1 | TRBV5-1 | once | CASSLDRGPSGELFF | TGCGCCAGCAGCTTGGACAGGGGGCCTTCCGGGGAGCTGTTTTTT
TRBJ1-2 | NA | TRBV11-3 | once | CASSPYSGDGYTF | TGTGCCAGCAGCCCTTACAGTGGCGATGGCTACACCTTC
TRBJ1-1 | NA | TRBV11-3 | NA | CASSLGLGGKTFF | TGTGCCAGCAGCTTGGGTCTCGGGGGGAAGACTTTCTTT
TRBJ2-7 | NA | TRBV27 | NA | CASSLSATNGSPRREQYF | TGTGCCAGCAGTTTATCGGCGACGAACGGCAGTCCGAGGAGGGAGCAGTACTTC
TRBJ2-7 | NA | TRBV29-1 | NA | CSVIGTLTYEQYF | TGCAGCGTGATCGGGACACTCACCTACGAGCAGTACTTC
TRBJ1-1 | NA | TRBV7-9 | NA | CASSSPALSTEAFF | TGTGCCAGCAGCTCCCCGGCGCTTTCCACTGAAGCTTTCTTT
TRBJ2-4 | NA | TRBV15 | NA | CATSREYGVAKNIQYF | TGTGCCACCAGCAGAGAGTATGGCGTGGCCAAAAACATTCAGTACTTC
TRBJ1-1 | NA | TRBV5-1 | NA | CASSPALLGNTEAFF | TGCGCCAGCAGCCCGGCTTTGTTGGGGAACACTGAAGCTTTCTTT
TRBJ2-2 | TRBD1 | TRBV11-2 | NA | CASSSNRGGGELFF | TGTGCCAGCAGCTCCAACAGGGGTGGCGGGGAGCTGTTTTTT
TRBJ2-3 | NA | TRBV5-6 | NA | CASSLGNFMGTDTQYF | TGTGCCAGCAGCTTGGGGAATTTTATGGGGACAGATACGCAGTATTTT
TRBJ2-2 | NA | TRBV28 | few | CASSLPGAVANTGELFF | TGTGCCAGCAGTTTACCCGGAGCAGTCGCGAACACCGGGGAGCTGTTTTTT
TRBJ1-4 | NA | TRBV2 | NA | CASSDRTSNEKLFF | TGTGCCAGCAGTGACAGGACATCCAATGAAAAACTGTTTTTT
TRBJ1-3 | NA | TRBV5-1 | few | CASSLQGNTIYF | TGCGCCAGCAGCCTACAGGGAAACACCATATATTTT
TRBJ2-5 | TRBD2 | TRBV11-2 | NA | CASSLRTSGSRAETQYF | TGTGCCAGCAGCCTACGGACTAGCGGGAGTCGGGCAGAGACCCAGTACTTC
TRBJ2-1 | TRBD2 | TRBV7-9 | NA | CASSPRRRASGYNEQFF | TGTGCCAGCAGCCCGAGGCGTAGGGCTAGCGGATACAATGAGCAGTTCTTC
TRBJ2-5 | NA | TRBV25-1 | NA | CASSEGAVETQYF | TGTGCCAGCAGTGAAGGGGCAGTAGAGACCCAGTACTTC
TRBJ2-7 | NA | TRBV18 | NA | CASSGTTYEQYF | TGTGCCAGCTCCGGGACGACCTACGAGCAGTACTTC
TRBJ1-4 | NA | TRBV6-5 | NA | CASSYSNRGNEKLFF | TGTGCCAGCAGTTACTCGAATAGAGGGAATGAAAAACTGTTTTTT
TRBJ1-5 | TRBD1 | TRBV28 | NA | CASSEPGQGRRSNQPQHF | TGTGCCAGCAGTGAACCGGGACAGGGGAGGCGGAGCAATCAGCCCCAGCATTTT
TRBJ1-5 | NA | TRBV7-9 | NA | CASSLEFGVPGNQPQHF | TGTGCCAGCAGCTTGGAGTTCGGAGTCCCCGGCAATCAGCCCCAGCATTTT
TRBJ2-7 | NA | TRBV12-2 | NA | CASRLALRRHIYEQYF | TGTGCAAGTCGCTTAGCGCTCCGTCGTCACATCTACGAGCAGTACTTC
TRBJ2-3 | NA | TRBV6-1 | NA | CASEWQRWVDTQYF | TGTGCCAGCGAATGGCAGCGGTGGGTGGATACGCAGTATTTT
TRBJ1-1 | NA | TRBV28 | NA | CASSVWPEGNTEAFF | TGTGCCAGCAGCGTTTGGCCCGAGGGGAACACTGAAGCTTTCTTT
TRBJ2-3 | NA | TRBV4-1 | NA | CASSHYSADTQYF | TGCGCCAGCAGCCATTATTCGGCAGATACGCAGTATTTT
TRBJ2-7 | NA | TRBV2 | few | CASSVDEQYF | TGTGCCAGCAGTGTCGACGAGCAGTACTTC
TRBJ1-4 | TRBD1 | TRBV18 | NA | CASSRGTGNNEKLFF | TGTGCCAGCTCACGCGGGACAGGGAATAATGAAAAACTGTTTTTT
TRBJ2-5 | TRBD1 | TRBV5-1 | NA | CASSTRTGQETQYF | TGCGCCAGCAGCACCCGGACAGGACAAGAGACCCAGTACTTC
TRBJ1-4 | TRBD1 | TRBV30 | NA | CAWGRSGQGILANEKLFF | TGTGCCTGGGGACGGTCGGGACAGGGGATTTTGGCTAATGAAAAACTGTTTTTT
TRBJ1-5 | TRBD1 | TRBV2 | NA | CASSPQGNQPQHF | TGTGCCAGCAGCCCACAGGGGAATCAGCCCCAGCATTTT
TRBJ2-5 | NA | TRBV11-2 | NA | CASSHRVETQYF | TGTGCCAGCAGTCACAGGGTAGAGACCCAGTACTTC
TRBJ2-5 | TRBD1 | TRBV28 | NA | CASSTTGTGGVETQYF | TGTGCCAGCAGTACCACCGGGACAGGGGGCGTTGAGACCCAGTACTTC